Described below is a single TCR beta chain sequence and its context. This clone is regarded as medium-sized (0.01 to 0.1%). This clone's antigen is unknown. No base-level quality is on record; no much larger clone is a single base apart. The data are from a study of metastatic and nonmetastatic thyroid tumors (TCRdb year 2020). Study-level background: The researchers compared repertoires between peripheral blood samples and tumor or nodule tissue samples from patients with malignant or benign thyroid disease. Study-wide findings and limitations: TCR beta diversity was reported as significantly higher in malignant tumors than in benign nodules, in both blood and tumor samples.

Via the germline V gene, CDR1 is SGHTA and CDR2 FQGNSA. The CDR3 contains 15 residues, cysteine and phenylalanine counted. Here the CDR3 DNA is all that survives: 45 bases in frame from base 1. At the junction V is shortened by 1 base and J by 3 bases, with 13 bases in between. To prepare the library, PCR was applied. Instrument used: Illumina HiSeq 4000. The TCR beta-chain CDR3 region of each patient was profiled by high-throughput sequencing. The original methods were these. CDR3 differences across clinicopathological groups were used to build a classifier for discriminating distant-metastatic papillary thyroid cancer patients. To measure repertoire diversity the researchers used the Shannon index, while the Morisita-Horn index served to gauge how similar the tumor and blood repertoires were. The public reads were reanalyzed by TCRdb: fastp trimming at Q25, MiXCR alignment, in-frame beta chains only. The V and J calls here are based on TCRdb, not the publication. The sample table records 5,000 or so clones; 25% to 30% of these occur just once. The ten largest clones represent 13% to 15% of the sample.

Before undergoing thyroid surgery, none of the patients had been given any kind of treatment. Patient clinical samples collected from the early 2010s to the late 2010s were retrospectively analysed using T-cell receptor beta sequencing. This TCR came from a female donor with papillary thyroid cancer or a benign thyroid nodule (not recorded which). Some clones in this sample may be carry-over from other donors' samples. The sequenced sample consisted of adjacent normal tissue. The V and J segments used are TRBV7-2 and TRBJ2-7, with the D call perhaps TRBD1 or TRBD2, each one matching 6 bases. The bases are TGTGCCAGCAGCTTAGGAGGGGGGCTATTCTACGAGCAGTACTTC. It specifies CASSLGGGLFYEQYF.